Each of the 27 T cell receptor beta chains below was sequenced from the same sample in a study of blood T cell repertoires in COVID-19. The assay was immunoSEQ multiplex PCR, and TCRdb's table has in-frame clones only and misses some. Of over 200,000 clones in the sample, approximately 88% were seen once. The sample taken for sequencing was peripheral blood. Receptor source: a woman in her 30s with acute or convalescent COVID-19.

This chain links TRBV13 with TRBJ2-5, with a possible D match to TRBD2 (7 bases). The germline V gene encodes CDR1 PRHDT and CDR2 FYEKMQ (reference sequence). With 1 base removed from V and 4 bases from J, the gap between germline ends came to 16 bases. CDR3 length: 16 residues. This CDR3 reads CASSLEATRGGETQYF. The CDR3 bases are TGTGCCAGCAGCTTAGAAGCGACTAGGGGGGGAGAGACCCAGTACTTC. The variable domain in full, with the rest retrieved from reference TRBV13 and TRBJ2-5, is AAGVIQSPRHLIKEKRETATLKCYPIPRHDTVYWYQQGPGQDPQFLISFYEKMQSDKGSIPDRFSAQQFSDYHSELNMSSLELGDSALYFCASSLEATRGGETQYFGPGTRLLVL.

The genes are TRBV10-3 and TRBJ1-5, with TRBD1 matching over 7 bases. Trimming cost V 6 bases and J 0 bases; bases outside gene matches: 11. The germline V gene has CDR1 ENHRY and CDR2 SYGVKD. This CDR3 is 17 amino acids long. The CDR3 region has the DNA TGTGCCATCAGCAGTGCAGGGGGGTTGAATAGCAATCAGCCCCAGCATTTT. Its translation is CAISSAGGLNSNQPQHF.

This chain uses TRBV5-1 with TRBJ2-2; D is ambiguous. Germline lookup yields CDR1 SGHRS and CDR2 YFSETQ. V was shortened by 2 bases and J by 0 bases, with 2 bases between the two germline ends. This CDR3 has 13 residues. CDR3 protein: CASSFANTGELFF. The CDR3, as DNA: TGCGCCAGCAGCTTCGCGAACACCGGGGAGCTGTTTTTT.

The chain recombines TRBV7-9 with TRBJ2-1; D remains ambiguous. CDR1 and CDR2 (germline): SEHNR, FQNEAQ (reference sequence). Trimming pared 5 bases from V and 10 bases from J, leaving 12 bases between. The CDR3 consists of 12 residues. The CDR3: CASSASTQEQFF. The CDR3 nucleotides read TGTGCCAGCAGCGCCTCCACGCAGGAGCAGTTCTTC.

The chain employs TRBV6-2 or TRBV6-3 and TRBJ1-5; 7 bases align to TRBD1. J gave up 5 bases and V 4 bases, and 5 bases lay outside the gene matches. This CDR3 is 14 amino acids long. CDR1 is MNHEY and CDR2 is SVGEGT in the germline V gene. CDR3 in amino acids: CASSSGGSHQPQHF. DNA for the CDR3: TGTGCCAGCAGTTCAGGGGGATCGCATCAGCCCCAGCATTTT.

V and J are TRBV5-1 and TRBJ2-6; 9 positions match TRBD2. This CDR3 has 17 residues. Germline V gives CDR1 SGHRS, CDR2 YFSETQ. The V and J ends lost 2 bases and 3 bases, in that order; junction bases with no gene match: 6. CDR3 sequence: CASSLGAGGSGANVLTF. Written as DNA, the CDR3 is TGCGCCAGCAGCTTAGGAGCGGGAGGTAGTGGGGCCAACGTCCTGACTTTC.

The genes are TRBV9 and TRBJ2-1; D possibly corresponds to TRBD2 (5 bases). The CDR3 has 15 amino acids. Trimming shortened V by 1 base and J by 6 bases, and 14 bases separated the two germline ends. CDR1 and CDR2 (germline): SGDLS, YYNGEE. CDR3 coding DNA: TGTGCCAGCAGCGTAAACTTTGACCGGGGCAATGAGCAGTTCTTC. Translated, it gives CASSVNFDRGNEQFF. Looking up the rest from reference TRBV9 and TRBJ2-1 gives the full variable domain: DSGVTQTPKHLITATGQRVTLRCSPRSGDLSVYWYQQSLDQGLQFLIQYYNGEERAKGNILERFSAQQFPDLHSELNLSSLELGDSALYFCASSVNFDRGNEQFFGPGTRLTVL.

This chain connects TRBV29-1 to TRBJ2-1, with D maybe TRBD2 (6 bases). The CDR3 totals 11 residues. Germline V gene data show CDR1 as SQVTM and CDR2 as ANQGSEA. V was cut by 6 bases and J by 7 bases, with 10 bases left in between. CDR3 loop: CSVRRGNEQFF. CDR3 nucleotide sequence: TGCAGCGTGCGGAGGGGTAATGAGCAGTTCTTC.

The CDR3 loop reads CATTPSASYEQYF. CDR3 in DNA: TGTGCCACCACCCCTAGCGCCTCTTACGAGCAGTACTTC. This chain connects TRBV15 to TRBJ2-7; possible D gene TRBD2, 6 bases. Trimming pared 7 bases from V and 4 bases from J, leaving 14 bases between. The V gene's germline CDR1 is LNHNV and CDR2 YYDKDF (reference sequence). This CDR3 spans 13 amino acids.

The chain couples TRBV18 to TRBJ2-3, with 11 bases aligning to TRBD2. The V gene's germline CDR1 is KGHSH and CDR2 LQKENI. With 8 bases clipped from V and 3 bases from J, the junction kept 22 bases outside the gene matches. The CDR3 has 20 residues. CDR3 bases: TGTGCCAGCCAACAGGAACTAGCGGGAGTTATTGGAAGGAAAACAGATACGCAGTATTTT. Its translation: CASQQELAGVIGRKTDTQYF.

As regards this clone: Additional DNA sequences in this sample encode the identical CDR3. CDR3 sequence reads: CASSLTSGYNEQFF. Here the CDR3 DNA reads TGTGCCAGCAGCTTGACTAGCGGGTACAATGAGCAGTTCTTC. The chain has TRBV11-3 and TRBJ2-1; 10 bases are shared with TRBD2. CDR3 length: 14 residues. Germline-derived CDR1 and CDR2 are SGHNT and YENEEA. The ends lost 3 bases at V and 4 bases at J; junction bases unmatched: 0.

The chain uses TRBV7-6 and TRBJ2-3; 9 bases match TRBD1. The germline V gene has CDR1 SGHVS and CDR2 FNYEAQ. J gave up 1 base and V 1 base, and 9 bases lay outside the gene matches. The CDR3 is 18 residues long. Here the CDR3 reads CASSLVGTGNLGTDTQYF. DNA for the CDR3: TGTGCCAGCAGCTTAGTTGGGACAGGGAATTTAGGCACAGATACGCAGTATTTT.

The V call is TRBV11-3, the J call TRBJ2-1, with 7 bases aligning to TRBD2. The CDR3 extends over 16 amino acids. V gave up 2 bases and J gave up 0 bases; unmatched junction bases: 4. Germline CDR1 is SGHNT and CDR2 is YENEEA. The CDR3 sequence is CASSLIERGSYNEQFF. The CDR3 DNA reads as TGTGCCAGCAGCTTAATTGAGCGGGGCTCCTACAATGAGCAGTTCTTC.

The V and J genes are TRBV29-1 and TRBJ2-2; D unresolved. From germline, CDR1 is SQVTM and CDR2 ANQGSEA. Trimming removed 2 bases at V and 1 base at J, with 8 bases between. The CDR3 is 14 residues long. DNA for the CDR3: TGCAGCGTTGAACCCAGAGGGAACACCGGGGAGCTGTTTTTT. This gives the protein CSVEPRGNTGELFF.

This chain links TRBV10-2 with TRBJ2-7, with D possibly matching TRBD2 (5 bases). Germline assignment: CDR1 WSHSY and CDR2 SAAADI. CDR3 size: 13 residues. Trimming stripped 0 bases from V and 3 bases from J, with 6 bases between. The chain's CDR3 is CASSESGLYEQYF. CDR3 coding DNA: TGCGCCAGCAGTGAGTCAGGACTCTACGAGCAGTACTTC.

The chain uses TRBV19 and TRBJ2-2; D gene uncertain. Germline CDR1 reads LNHDA; CDR2 reads SQIVND (reference sequence). The CDR3 covers 14 residues. Trimming cost V 7 bases and J 2 bases, with 11 bases left between them. The CDR3 DNA reads TGTGCCAGTACCCTGGCAGTCAACACCGGGGAGCTGTTTTTT. Its protein is CASTLAVNTGELFF.

The genes are TRBV2 and TRBJ2-3; 11 bases are shared with TRBD2. Germline-derived CDR1 and CDR2 are SNHLY and FYNNEI. This CDR3 is 19 amino acids long. V shed 6 bases, J shed 5 bases, and the junction held 19 bases outside the gene matches. As DNA, the CDR3 is TGTGCCAGCAGGAGGGGGATAGCGGGAGGGTTGTTTCTGGTAGATACGCAGTATTTT. Translated, it gives CASRRGIAGGLFLVDTQYF. Full variable domain (remainder filled in from reference TRBV2 and TRBJ2-3): EPEVTQTPSHQVTQMGQEVILRCVPISNHLYFYWYRQILGQKVEFLVSFYNNEISEKSEIFDDQFSVERPDGSNFTLKIRSTKLEDSAMYFCASRRGIAGGLFLVDTQYFGPGTRLTVL.

The V call is TRBV7-3, the J call TRBJ2-4, with TRBD2 as a possible D gene (5 bases). Germline lookup yields CDR1 SGHTA and CDR2 FQGTGA. V gave up 8 bases and J gave up 2 bases, with 16 bases separating them. This CDR3 comprises 15 residues. The CDR3 DNA is TGTGCCAGCCCCATCGGGGTACTGTCCAAAAACATTCAGTACTTC. Protein: CASPIGVLSKNIQYF.

The gene calls are TRBV19 and TRBJ2-7; 7 bases are a match to TRBD2. The V and J ends lost 6 bases and 3 bases, in that order; junction bases with no gene match: 20. The germline CDR1 and CDR2 sequences are LNHDA and SQIVND (reference sequence). The length of the CDR3 is 18 residues. The CDR3 coding sequence is TGTGCCAGTAGCCTGGGGGTAGCGGGCTTCGGGGGTTTCTACGAGCAGTACTTC. Translating gives CASSLGVAGFGGFYEQYF.

The CDR3 DNA follows: TGTGCCAGCAGCTTGGGGACAGATTCCTACGAGCAGTACTTC. Protein sequence: CASSLGTDSYEQYF. V is TRBV5-4 and J is TRBJ2-7, with D perhaps matching TRBD1 (6 bases). The CDR3 sequence is 14 residues long. V was clipped by 0 bases and J by 1 base, with 8 bases between them. Per the germline V gene, CDR1 is SGHNT and CDR2 is YYREEE (reference sequence). Together with reference TRBV5-4 and TRBJ2-7, the CDR3 gives the full variable domain: ETGVTQSPTHLIKTRGQQVTLRCSSQSGHNTVSWYQQALGQGPQFIFQYYREEENGRGNFPPRFSGLQFPNYSSELNVNALELDDSALYLCASSLGTDSYEQYFGPGTRLTVT.

The CDR3 sequence: CAWSVRRGTGSNQPQHF. The CDR3 DNA reads TGTGCCTGGAGTGTACGACGAGGGACAGGAAGCAATCAGCCCCAGCATTTT. The chain employs TRBV30 and TRBJ1-5; TRBD1 aligns across 8 bases. This CDR3 comprises 17 residues. Germline lookup yields CDR1 GTSNPN and CDR2 SVGIG (reference sequence). Unmatched junction bases numbered 8, after V lost 0 bases and J lost 1 base.

The chain employs TRBV20-1 and TRBJ2-5, with D possibly TRBD2 on 6 matching bases. V was shortened by 3 bases and J by 5 bases, with 19 bases between the two germline ends. This CDR3 has 15 residues. Germline CDR1 DFQATT, CDR2 SNEGSKA (reference sequence). The CDR3 here is CSASSTNGREETQYF. The CDR3 region has the DNA TGCAGTGCTAGTTCGACTAACGGTCGGGAGGAGACCCAGTACTTC.

The chain links TRBV19 to TRBJ1-1; 8 nucleotides align to TRBD1. J gave up 0 bases and V 7 bases, and 7 bases lay outside the gene matches. Germline V lookup: CDR1 LNHDA, CDR2 SQIVND (reference sequence). This CDR3 is 15 amino acids long. The CDR3 nucleotides are TGTGCCAGTACCCAACAGGGGGTCGTGAACACTGAAGCTTTCTTT. This encodes CASTQQGVVNTEAFF.

V and J are TRBV19 and TRBJ2-2; TRBD2 aligns across 12 bases. V lost 7 bases, J lost 2 bases, and 11 bases stayed unmatched. The CDR3 sequence is 18 residues long. Germline V gene lookup returns CDR1 LNHDA and CDR2 SQIVND (reference sequence). CDR3 amino acids: CASKKLAGGGGNTGELFF. The CDR3 nucleotides read TGTGCCAGTAAGAAACTAGCGGGAGGAGGGGGTAACACCGGGGAGCTGTTTTTT.

The chain is built from TRBV14 and TRBJ2-1, with D possibly matching TRBD2 (6 bases). Trimming took 1 base from V and 0 from J, leaving 7 bases between them. The CDR3 is 15 residues long. Looked up from germline, CDR1 is SGHDN and CDR2 is FVKESK. The CDR3 nucleotides are TGTGCCAGCAGCCAAGGAGCGGGCTCCTACAATGAGCAGTTCTTC. It yields the protein CASSQGAGSYNEQFF.

The V gene is TRBV9, the J gene TRBJ2-5; tentative D call: TRBD1 (5 bases). V dropped 5 bases and J dropped 3 bases, with 8 bases sitting between them. CDR1 is SGDLS and CDR2 is YYNGEE in the germline V gene. There are 12 residues in the CDR3. Here the CDR3 DNA reads TGTGCCAGCAGTCCCAGGGAAGAGACCCAGTACTTC. This translates into CASSPREETQYF.

V usage is TRBV2 and J usage is TRBJ1-5, with 7 bases identical to TRBD1. Trimming cost V 7 bases and J 3 bases; bases outside gene matches: 9. The CDR3 runs 15 residues. Germline CDR1 is SNHLY and CDR2 is FYNNEI. The CDR3 protein is CASTGSRGANQPQHF. The CDR3 region has the DNA TGTGCCAGCACCGGGTCCAGGGGGGCCAATCAGCCCCAGCATTTT.